Listed below are T cell receptor beta chains from one sample, sequenced in a study of blood T cell repertoires in COVID-19. TCRdb's table, derived via immunoSEQ multiplex PCR, lists solely in-frame clones and lacks some. The data hold a few hundred thousand clones, with around 84% observed a single time. Sequencing was carried out using peripheral blood. The receptors were gathered from a woman between 35 and 50 years old who had recovered from COVID-19. Each CDR3 is given with its conserved first and last residue. D genes are given only for firm matches. Rows may omit the clone size; those that give it use once, few, many or a size class.

J: TRBJ1-3; V: TRBV28; size: NA; D: NA; CDR3: CASSLPLRGLSGNTIYF; DNA: TGTGCCAGCAGTCTCCCCCTCCGAGGGCTCTCTGGAAACACCATATATTTT
J: TRBJ2-5; V: TRBV3-1/TRBV3-2; size: NA; D: NA; CDR3: CASSHRKSGRPKRETQYF; DNA: TGTGCCAGCAGCCACCGAAAAAGCGGACGCCCAAAGAGGGAGACCCAGTACTTC
J: TRBJ1-1; V: TRBV5-1; size: NA; D: TRBD1; CDR3: CASSLVANIQGEAFF; DNA: TGCGCCAGCAGCTTGGTGGCCAATATACAGGGGGAAGCTTTCTTT
J: TRBJ1-2; V: TRBV11-2; size: NA; D: TRBD1; CDR3: CASSLGIQGDYGYTF; DNA: TGTGCCAGCAGCTTAGGGATTCAGGGGGACTATGGCTACACCTTC
J: TRBJ2-7; V: TRBV7-9; size: NA; D: TRBD1; CDR3: CASSLGTGGREQYF; DNA: TGTGCCAGCAGCTTAGGGACAGGGGGTCGTGAGCAGTACTTC
J: TRBJ1-5; V: TRBV10-3; size: NA; D: TRBD1; CDR3: CAISGQDKGQPQHF; DNA: TGTGCCATCAGCGGACAGGACAAGGGACAGCCCCAGCATTTT
J: TRBJ1-1; V: TRBV9; size: once; D: NA; CDR3: CASSVAGAGTEAFF; DNA: TGTGCCAGCAGCGTAGCAGGGGCTGGGACTGAAGCTTTCTTT
J: TRBJ1-5; V: TRBV18; size: NA; D: NA; CDR3: CASSPWGQDDQPQHF; DNA: TGTGCCAGCTCACCTTGGGGACAAGATGATCAGCCCCAGCATTTT
J: TRBJ2-7; V: TRBV6-5; size: NA; D: TRBD1; CDR3: CASSREPQGDYEQYF; DNA: TGTGCCAGCAGTCGGGAGCCACAGGGGGACTACGAGCAGTACTTC
J: TRBJ1-4; V: TRBV5-4; size: few; D: NA; CDR3: CASSLGGRGTTNEKLFF; DNA: TGTGCCAGCAGCTTGGGAGGACGGGGAACAACTAATGAAAAACTGTTTTTT
J: TRBJ2-7; V: TRBV5-1; size: once; D: TRBD1; CDR3: CASSPGDRAYEQYF; DNA: TGCGCCAGCAGCCCGGGGGACAGGGCCTACGAGCAGTACTTC
J: TRBJ1-5; V: TRBV18; size: NA; D: NA; CDR3: CASSPFTGNQPQHF; DNA: TGTGCCAGCTCACCGTTCACAGGGAACCAGCCCCAGCATTTT
J: TRBJ2-1; V: TRBV20-1; size: once; D: TRBD2; CDR3: CSASRAGERYNEQFF; DNA: TGCAGTGCTAGTAGGGCGGGGGAAAGGTACAATGAGCAGTTCTTC
J: TRBJ2-6; V: TRBV5-1; size: NA; D: TRBD1; CDR3: CASSLEGQGAVSLSGANVLTF; DNA: TGCGCCAGCAGCTTGGAAGGACAGGGTGCCGTTTCCCTCTCTGGGGCCAACGTCCTGACTTTC
J: TRBJ2-5; V: TRBV12-3/TRBV12-4; size: NA; D: TRBD1; CDR3: CASSPGQQETQYF; DNA: TGTGCCAGCAGCCCGGGACAGCAAGAGACCCAGTACTTC
J: TRBJ2-3; V: TRBV3-1/TRBV3-2; size: few; D: NA; CDR3: CASSQDVNLPTDTQYF; DNA: TGTGCCAGCAGCCAAGACGTTAACTTACCCACAGATACGCAGTATTTT
J: TRBJ1-5; V: TRBV18; size: NA; D: NA; CDR3: CASSSRFGENQPQHF; DNA: TGTGCCAGCTCAAGCAGATTCGGAGAGAATCAGCCCCAGCATTTT
J: TRBJ2-2; V: TRBV7-8; size: once; D: TRBD1; CDR3: CASSLRQGAPTNTGELFF; DNA: TGTGCCAGCAGCTTACGACAGGGGGCTCCCACGAACACCGGGGAGCTGTTTTTT
J: TRBJ2-5; V: TRBV19; size: NA; D: TRBD1; CDR3: CASSIDRDRGWQETQYF; DNA: TGTGCCAGTAGTATAGATCGCGACAGGGGGTGGCAAGAGACCCAGTACTTC
J: TRBJ1-6; V: TRBV6-2/TRBV6-3; size: once; D: NA; CDR3: CASRPRQAAIMFGNSPLHF; DNA: TGTGCCAGCAGACCTCGACAGGCCGCCATAATGTTTGGTAATTCACCCCTCCACTTT
J: TRBJ2-2; V: TRBV9; size: NA; D: TRBD1; CDR3: CASSAWDSSTGELFF; DNA: TGTGCCAGCAGCGCGTGGGACAGTTCCACCGGGGAGCTGTTTTTT
J: TRBJ2-7; V: TRBV28; size: NA; D: TRBD1; CDR3: CAAASGGFDEQYF; DNA: TGTGCCGCCGCATCAGGGGGCTTCGACGAGCAGTACTTC
J: TRBJ2-3; V: TRBV5-6; size: NA; D: TRBD1; CDR3: CASSLTSWDREGDTQYF; DNA: TGTGCCAGCAGTCTTACCAGTTGGGACAGGGAAGGAGATACGCAGTATTTT
J: TRBJ1-3; V: TRBV4-1; size: NA; D: NA; CDR3: CASSQDTRGSGNTIYF; DNA: TGCGCCAGCAGCCAGGACACCAGAGGTTCTGGAAACACCATATATTTT
J: TRBJ1-1; V: TRBV5-1; size: NA; D: NA; CDR3: CASSLAGQSSGTEAFF; DNA: TGCGCCAGCAGCTTGGCCGGCCAATCATCGGGTACTGAAGCTTTCTTT
J: TRBJ2-5; V: TRBV7-2; size: NA; D: TRBD2; CDR3: CASSSNGAAGGQETQYF; DNA: TGTGCCAGCAGCTCAAATGGGGCGGCGGGGGGACAAGAGACCCAGTACTTC
J: TRBJ2-5; V: TRBV7-9; size: once; D: TRBD1; CDR3: CASTERGLETQYF; DNA: TGTGCCAGCACAGAGAGGGGGCTAGAGACCCAGTACTTC
J: TRBJ1-1; V: TRBV7-2; size: few; D: NA; CDR3: CASSLSAQWNTEAFF; DNA: TGTGCCAGCAGCTTGTCCGCGCAATGGAACACTGAAGCTTTCTTT
J: TRBJ2-1; V: TRBV18; size: NA; D: TRBD2; CDR3: CASSPIRGGYNEQFF; DNA: TGTGCCAGCTCACCAATCCGGGGGGGCTACAATGAGCAGTTCTTC
J: TRBJ1-1; V: TRBV12-3/TRBV12-4; size: NA; D: NA; CDR3: CASRRDTEAFF; DNA: TGTGCCAGCAGGAGGGACACTGAAGCTTTCTTT
J: TRBJ1-5; V: TRBV4-1; size: NA; D: TRBD1; CDR3: CASSQEGTGSQPQHF; DNA: TGCGCCAGCAGCCAAGAGGGGACAGGGTCTCAGCCCCAGCATTTT
J: TRBJ2-2; V: TRBV7-8; size: NA; D: NA; CDR3: CASSNRRDTNTGELFF; DNA: TGTGCCAGCAGCAACCGCCGGGACACTAACACCGGGGAGCTGTTTTTT
J: TRBJ1-2; V: TRBV5-6; size: few; D: NA; CDR3: CASSRRRGGTPAYYGYTF; DNA: TGTGCCAGCAGCCGCCGTCGAGGAGGGACGCCGGCCTACTATGGCTACACCTTC
J: TRBJ1-1; V: TRBV12-3/TRBV12-4; size: NA; D: NA; CDR3: CASTRGPGTEAFF; DNA: TGTGCCAGCACCCGTGGACCGGGAACTGAAGCTTTCTTT
J: TRBJ1-2; V: TRBV6-5; size: few; D: NA; CDR3: CASSYTGTYGYTF; DNA: TGTGCCAGCAGTTACACAGGGACCTATGGCTACACCTTC
J: TRBJ1-2; V: TRBV6-5; size: NA; D: NA; CDR3: CASRRGGDYGYTF; DNA: TGTGCCAGCAGGCGAGGGGGTGACTATGGCTACACCTTC
J: TRBJ2-3; V: TRBV4-1; size: NA; D: NA; CDR3: CASSAEVLGVSTDTQYF; DNA: TGCGCCAGCAGCGCCGAGGTGCTAGGGGTGAGCACAGATACGCAGTATTTT
J: TRBJ1-6; V: TRBV11-2; size: once; D: NA; CDR3: CASSPQGFGSPLHF; DNA: TGTGCCAGCAGCCCACAGGGATTCGGTTCACCCCTCCACTTT
J: TRBJ1-3; V: TRBV11-3; size: NA; D: NA; CDR3: CASSLGRDSGNTIYF; DNA: TGTGCCAGCAGCTTAGGACGGGACTCTGGAAACACCATATATTTT
J: TRBJ2-7; V: TRBV28; size: few; D: TRBD1; CDR3: CASSSGEVSFTTGVPVHHYEQYF; DNA: TGTGCCAGCAGCTCAGGGGAGGTTAGCTTCACGACAGGGGTCCCTGTACACCACTACGAGCAGTACTTC
J: TRBJ1-5; V: TRBV2; size: NA; D: NA; CDR3: CASSDGHSNQPQHF; DNA: TGTGCCAGCAGTGACGGACATAGCAATCAGCCCCAGCATTTT
J: TRBJ2-3; V: TRBV28; size: NA; D: TRBD2; CDR3: CASSEGGSSTDTQYF; DNA: TGTGCCAGCAGTGAAGGCGGGAGTAGCACAGATACGCAGTATTTT